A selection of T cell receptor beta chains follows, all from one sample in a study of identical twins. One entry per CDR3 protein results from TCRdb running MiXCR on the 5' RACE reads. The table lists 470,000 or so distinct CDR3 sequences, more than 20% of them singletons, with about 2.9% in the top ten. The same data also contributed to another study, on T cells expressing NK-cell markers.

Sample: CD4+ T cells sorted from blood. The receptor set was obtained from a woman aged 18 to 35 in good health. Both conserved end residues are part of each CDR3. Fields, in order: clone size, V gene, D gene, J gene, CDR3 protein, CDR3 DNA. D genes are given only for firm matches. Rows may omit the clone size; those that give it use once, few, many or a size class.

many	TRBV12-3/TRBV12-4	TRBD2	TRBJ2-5	CASSPWAGVQETQYF	TGTGCCAGCAGTCCGTGGGCGGGGGTACAAGAGACCCAGTACTTC
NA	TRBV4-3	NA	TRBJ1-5	CASSQDWRVSNQPQHF	TGCGCCAGCAGCCAAGATTGGCGGGTCAGCAATCAGCCCCAGCATTTT
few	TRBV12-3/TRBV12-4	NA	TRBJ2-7	CASSFLSGEQYF	TGTGCCAGCAGCTTCCTCTCCGGGGAGCAGTACTTC
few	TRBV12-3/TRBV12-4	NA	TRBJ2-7	CASPKQYF	TGTGCCAGTCCGAAGCAGTACTTC
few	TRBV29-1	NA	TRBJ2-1	CSVEALAGKMSSYNEQFF	TGCAGCGTTGAGGCTCTGGCGGGCAAAATGAGCTCCTACAATGAGCAGTTCTTC
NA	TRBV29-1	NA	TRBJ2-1	CSVEDGRLTLEFF	TGCAGCGTTGAAGATGGGCGACTAACTCTAGAGTTCTTC
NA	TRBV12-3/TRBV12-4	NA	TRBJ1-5	CASSLVDSNQPQHF	TGTGCCAGCAGTTTGGTGGACAGTAATCAGCCCCAGCATTTT
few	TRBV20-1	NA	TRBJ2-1	CSAEVGRYNEQFF	TGCAGTGCCGAAGTGGGGCGGTACAATGAGCAGTTCTTC
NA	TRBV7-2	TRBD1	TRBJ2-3	CASSKGQGARGDTQYF	TGTGCCAGCAGCAAGGGACAGGGGGCGCGGGGAGATACGCAGTATTTT
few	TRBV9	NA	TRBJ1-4	CASSVAGRNEKLFF	TGTGCCAGCAGCGTAGCGGGGAGGAATGAAAAACTGTTTTTT
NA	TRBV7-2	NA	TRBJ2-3	CASSINSRDTQYF	TGTGCCAGCAGCATAAATTCGAGGGATACGCAGTATTTT
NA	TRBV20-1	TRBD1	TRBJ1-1	CSARGGRQGNTEAFF	TGCAGTGCTAGAGGGGGGCGACAGGGGAACACTGAAGCTTTCTTT
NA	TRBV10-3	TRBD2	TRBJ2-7	CAIKLAGGSYEQYF	TGTGCCATCAAATTAGCGGGAGGAAGCTACGAGCAGTACTTC
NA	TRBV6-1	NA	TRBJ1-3	CASFRSGGNTIYF	TGTGCATCATTTAGGAGCGGAGGAAACACCATATATTTT
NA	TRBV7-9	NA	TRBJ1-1	CASSPAHTGNTEAFF	TGTGCCAGCAGCCCAGCCCACACCGGGAACACTGAAGCTTTCTTT
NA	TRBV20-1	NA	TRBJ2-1	CSASSNEQFF	TGCAGTGCTTCTAGCAATGAGCAGTTCTTC
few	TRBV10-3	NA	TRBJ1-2	CAISGIEGRRGDGYTF	TGTGCCATCAGTGGAATAGAGGGACGGAGAGGGGATGGCTACACCTTC
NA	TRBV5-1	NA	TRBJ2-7	CASRLTGSEQYF	TGCGCCAGCAGGCTAACAGGGAGCGAGCAGTACTTC
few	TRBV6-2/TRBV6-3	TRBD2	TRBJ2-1	CASSTGLAKQFF	TGTGCCAGCAGTACCGGACTAGCTAAGCAGTTCTTC
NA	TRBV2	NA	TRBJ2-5	CASKTATYQETQYF	TGTGCCAGCAAGACTGCCACTTACCAAGAGACCCAGTACTTC
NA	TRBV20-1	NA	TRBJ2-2	CSARRVSTITGELFF	TGCAGTGCTAGGAGGGTCTCAACTATCACCGGGGAGCTGTTTTTT
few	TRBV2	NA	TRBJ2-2	CASKATGELFF	TGTGCCAGCAAGGCTACCGGGGAGCTGTTTTTT
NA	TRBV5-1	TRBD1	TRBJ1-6	CASSGGQGGSPLHF	TGCGCCAGCAGCGGCGGACAGGGAGGATCACCCCTCCACTTT
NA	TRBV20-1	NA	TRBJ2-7	CSARSASSYEQYF	TGCAGTGCTAGGTCGGCTAGCTCCTACGAGCAGTACTTC
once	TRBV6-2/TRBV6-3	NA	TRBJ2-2	CASRPTGGVGELFF	TGTGCCAGCAGACCAACAGGGGGGGTCGGGGAGCTGTTTTTT
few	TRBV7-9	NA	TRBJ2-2	CASSPTAPTGELFF	TGTGCCAGCAGCCCCACCGCTCCGACCGGGGAGCTGTTTTTT
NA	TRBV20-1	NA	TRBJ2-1	CSASAGLRGPEQFF	TGCAGTGCTAGTGCGGGACTTAGGGGCCCCGAGCAGTTCTTC
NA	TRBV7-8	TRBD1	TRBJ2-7	CASSSDRTGYEQYF	TGTGCCAGCAGCTCCGACCGGACAGGGTACGAGCAGTACTTC
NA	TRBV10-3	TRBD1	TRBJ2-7	CATLGTGEHEQYF	TGTGCCACCTTGGGGACAGGGGAACACGAGCAGTACTTC
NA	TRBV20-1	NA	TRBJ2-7	CSASREINSYEQYF	TGCAGTGCTAGTAGGGAAATAAACTCCTACGAGCAGTACTTC
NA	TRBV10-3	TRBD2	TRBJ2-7	CAISEPVGAGFTYEQYF	TGTGCCATCAGTGAGCCCGTTGGAGCGGGGTTCACCTACGAGCAGTACTTC
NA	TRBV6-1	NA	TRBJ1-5	CASSRRGASGQPQHF	TGTGCCAGCAGCCGGCGAGGGGCATCAGGGCAGCCCCAGCATTTT
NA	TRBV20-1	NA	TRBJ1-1	CSARGARQDEAFF	TGCAGTGCTAGAGGGGCGAGACAGGACGAAGCTTTCTTT
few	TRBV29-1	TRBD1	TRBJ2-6	CSVGQGLSGANVLTF	TGCAGCGTGGGACAGGGCCTCTCTGGGGCCAACGTCCTGACTTTC
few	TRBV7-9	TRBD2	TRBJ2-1	CASARTSGHDEQFF	TGTGCCAGCGCGAGGACTAGCGGTCACGATGAGCAGTTCTTC
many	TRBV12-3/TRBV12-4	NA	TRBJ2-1	CASSYPNSLHLEQFF	TGTGCCAGCAGTTACCCCAATAGCCTCCACCTAGAGCAGTTCTTC
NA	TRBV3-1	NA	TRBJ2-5	CASSQVQTQYF	TGTGCCAGCAGCCAGGTGCAGACCCAGTACTTC
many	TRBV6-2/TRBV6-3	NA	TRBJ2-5	CASAVGTETQYF	TGTGCCAGCGCGGTGGGAACAGAGACCCAGTACTTC
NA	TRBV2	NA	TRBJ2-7	CASAPSTGEQYF	TGTGCCAGCGCTCCTAGTACGGGCGAGCAGTACTTC
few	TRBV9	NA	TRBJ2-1	CASSVFNEQFF	TGTGCCAGCAGCGTGTTCAATGAGCAGTTCTTC
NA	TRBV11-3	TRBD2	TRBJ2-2	CASSLLSGGSGELFF	TGTGCCAGCAGCTTGTTAAGCGGGGGTTCCGGGGAGCTGTTTTTT
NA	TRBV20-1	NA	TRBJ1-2	CSAMTDDYGYTF	TGCAGTGCCATGACAGATGACTATGGCTACACCTTC
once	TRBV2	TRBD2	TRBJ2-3	CASSGPSGFPDTQYF	TGTGCCAGCAGTGGCCCTAGCGGGTTTCCAGATACGCAGTATTTT
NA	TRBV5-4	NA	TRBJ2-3	CASSSVGSTDTQYF	TGTGCCAGCAGCTCGGTGGGGAGCACAGATACGCAGTATTTT
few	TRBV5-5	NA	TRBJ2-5	CASSLRTAKETQYF	TGTGCCAGCAGCTTACGGACAGCAAAAGAGACCCAGTACTTC
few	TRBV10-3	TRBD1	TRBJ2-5	CAISAAGTGDRETQYF	TGTGCCATCAGTGCTGCCGGGACAGGGGATAGGGAGACCCAGTACTTC
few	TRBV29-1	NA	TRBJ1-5	CSVESAKNQPQHF	TGCAGCGTTGAGTCGGCAAAAAATCAGCCCCAGCATTTT
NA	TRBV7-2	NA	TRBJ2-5	CASSPGLLQYF	TGTGCCAGCAGCCCCGGACTTCTCCAGTACTTC
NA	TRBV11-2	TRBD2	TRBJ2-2	CASRLTSGSPGELFF	TGTGCCAGCAGGCTGACTAGCGGGAGCCCCGGGGAGCTGTTTTTT